The following is a TCR beta chain sequence with its context. The antigen is unknown. One junction end disagrees with the germline gene, perhaps due to a read error. The researchers produced TCR beta cDNA from 450 to 600 ng total RNA with a constant-region primer. Investigators got TCR beta libraries out of three nested multiplex PCR rounds, done with slightly modified ARM-PCR. With TRBV1-TRBV30 forward primers and a C-beta reverse primer, the first two PCR rounds were run for 10 to 11 cycles each. TCRdb analysed the multiplex PCR reads with MiXCR anew, one entry per CDR3 protein. Here the sample spans 100,000 or so distinct CDR3 sequences, 82% being singletons. Germline CDR1 and CDR2: SGHDT and YYEEEE. The CDR3 runs 16 residues. This specimen belongs to a study of tumor-infiltrating lymphocytes in primary liver carcinoma. The study, taken as a whole, reports: The difference in top-250-clone fraction between tumors and blood was significant, favoring tumors (p = 0.039).

Co-extraction of RNA and DNA was performed on about 18-30 mg of unsorted bulk tissue. This receptor was taken from a man aged 40-55 years with primary liver carcinoma and hepatitis B virus infection. The chain has TRBV5-6 and TRBJ2-7; TRBD2 might be the D (6 bases). Sequencing input: liver tumor tissue from sampling region 3. Noted subset: tumor region T3, left-lateral pole. CDR3 coding DNA: TGTGACAGCAGCTTGTCGGGGGTAGTTAGTACCTACGAGCAGTACTTC. Protein sequence: CDSSLSGVVSTYEQYF.